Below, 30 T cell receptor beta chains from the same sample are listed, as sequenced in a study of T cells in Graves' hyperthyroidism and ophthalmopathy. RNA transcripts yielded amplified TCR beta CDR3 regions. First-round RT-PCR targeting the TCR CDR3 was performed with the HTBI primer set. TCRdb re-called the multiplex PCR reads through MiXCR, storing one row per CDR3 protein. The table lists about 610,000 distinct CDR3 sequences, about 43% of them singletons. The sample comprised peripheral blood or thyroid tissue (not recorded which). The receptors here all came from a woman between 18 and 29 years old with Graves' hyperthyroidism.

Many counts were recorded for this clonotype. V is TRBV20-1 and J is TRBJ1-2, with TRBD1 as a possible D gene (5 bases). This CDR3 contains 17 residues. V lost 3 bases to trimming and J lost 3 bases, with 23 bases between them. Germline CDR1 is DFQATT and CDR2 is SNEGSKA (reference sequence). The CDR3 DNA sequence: TGCAGTGCTAGGGGGGGGGGGGGGAGAGGAATGGACTATGGCTACACCTTC. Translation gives CSARGGGGRGMDYGYTF.

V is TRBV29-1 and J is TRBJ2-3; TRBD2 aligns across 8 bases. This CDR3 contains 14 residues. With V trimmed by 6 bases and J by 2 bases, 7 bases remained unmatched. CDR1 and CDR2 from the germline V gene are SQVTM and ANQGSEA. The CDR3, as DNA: TGCAGCGTCCTTGGACTAGCAAACACAGATACGCAGTATTTT. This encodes CSVLGLANTDTQYF.

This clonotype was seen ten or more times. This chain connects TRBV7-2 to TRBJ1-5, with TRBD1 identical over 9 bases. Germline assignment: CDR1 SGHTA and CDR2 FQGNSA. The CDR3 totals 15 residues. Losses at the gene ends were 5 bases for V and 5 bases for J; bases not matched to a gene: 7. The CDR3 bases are TGTGCCAGCAGCCGGGACAGGGAGCCCGATCAGCCCCAGCATTTT. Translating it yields CASSRDREPDQPQHF.

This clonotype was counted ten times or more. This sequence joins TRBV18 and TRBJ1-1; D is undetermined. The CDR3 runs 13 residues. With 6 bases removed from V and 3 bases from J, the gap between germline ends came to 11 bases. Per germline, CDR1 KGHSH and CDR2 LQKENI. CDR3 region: CASSTSRDTEAFF. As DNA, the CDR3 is TGTGCCAGCTCTACCTCGAGGGACACTGAAGCTTTCTTT.

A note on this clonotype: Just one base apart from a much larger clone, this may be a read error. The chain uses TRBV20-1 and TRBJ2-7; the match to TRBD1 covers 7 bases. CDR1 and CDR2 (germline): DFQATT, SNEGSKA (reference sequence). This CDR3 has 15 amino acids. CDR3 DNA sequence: TGCAGTGCTAGAACTCCCCAGGGGGTGTCCTACGAGCAGAACTTC. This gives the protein CSARTPQGVSYEQNF.

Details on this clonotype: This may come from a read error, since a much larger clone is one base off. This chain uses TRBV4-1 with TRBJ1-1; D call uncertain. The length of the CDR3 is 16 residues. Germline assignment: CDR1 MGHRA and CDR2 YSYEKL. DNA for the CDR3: TGCGCCGGCAGCCAAGTATCGGGGTCAGGAGGGACTGAAGCTTTCTTT. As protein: CAGSQVSGSGGTEAFF.

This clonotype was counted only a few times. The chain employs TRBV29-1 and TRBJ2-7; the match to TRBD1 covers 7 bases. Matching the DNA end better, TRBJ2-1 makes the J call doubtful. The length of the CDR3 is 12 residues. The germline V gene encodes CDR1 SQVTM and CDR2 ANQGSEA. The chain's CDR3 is CSVERTGVEQFF. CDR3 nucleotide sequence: TGCAGCGTTGAGAGAACAGGGGTTGAGCAGTTCTTC.

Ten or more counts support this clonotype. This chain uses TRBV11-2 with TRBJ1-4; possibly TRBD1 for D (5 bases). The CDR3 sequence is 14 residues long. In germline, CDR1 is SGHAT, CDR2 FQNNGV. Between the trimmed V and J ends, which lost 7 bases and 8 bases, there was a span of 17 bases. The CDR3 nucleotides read TGTGCCAGCATCGGGCGGGGGTTAGGGGAAAAACTGTTTTTT. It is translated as CASIGRGLGEKLFF.

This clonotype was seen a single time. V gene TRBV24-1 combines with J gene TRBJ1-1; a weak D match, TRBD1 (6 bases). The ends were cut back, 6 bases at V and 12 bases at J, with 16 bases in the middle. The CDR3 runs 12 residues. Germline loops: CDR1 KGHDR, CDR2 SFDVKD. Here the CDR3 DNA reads TGTGCCACCAGTACAGGGTATAGCGAAACTTTCTTT. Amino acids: CATSTGYSETFF.

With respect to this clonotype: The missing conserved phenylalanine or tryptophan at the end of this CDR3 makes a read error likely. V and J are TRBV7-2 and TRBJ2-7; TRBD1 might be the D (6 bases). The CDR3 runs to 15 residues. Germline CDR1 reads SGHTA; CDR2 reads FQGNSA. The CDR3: CASSPEAGVGYGQYL. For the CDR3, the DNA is TGTGCCAGCAGCCCCGAAGCAGGGGTGGGCTACGGGCAGTACCTC.

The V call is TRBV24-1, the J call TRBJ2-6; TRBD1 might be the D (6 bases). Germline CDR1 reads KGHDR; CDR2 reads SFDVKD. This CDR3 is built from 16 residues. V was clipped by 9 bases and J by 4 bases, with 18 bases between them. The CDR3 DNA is TGTGCCACCCAGGGGCTAGCTGATGCCGGGGCCAACGTCCTGACTTTC. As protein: CATQGLADAGANVLTF.

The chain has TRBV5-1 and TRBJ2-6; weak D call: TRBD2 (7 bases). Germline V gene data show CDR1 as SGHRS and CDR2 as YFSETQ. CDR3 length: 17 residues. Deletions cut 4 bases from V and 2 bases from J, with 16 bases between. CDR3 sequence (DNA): TGCGCCAGCAGCGGGGGGGCTCTGGGGACTGGGGCCAACGTCCTGACTTTC. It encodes CASSGGALGTGANVLTF.

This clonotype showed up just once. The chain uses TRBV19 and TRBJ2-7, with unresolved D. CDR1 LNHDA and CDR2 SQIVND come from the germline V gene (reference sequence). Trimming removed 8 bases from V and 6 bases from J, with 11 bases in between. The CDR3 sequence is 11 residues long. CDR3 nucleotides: TGTGCCAGTTCCGACACCCGCGAGCAGTACTTC. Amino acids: CASSDTREQYF.

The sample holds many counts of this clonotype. The chain's CDR3 is CASSPYGQGTTYEQYF. The CDR3, as DNA: TGTGCCAGCAGCCCCTACGGACAGGGGACAACCTACGAGCAGTACTTC. This chain links TRBV9 with TRBJ2-7; 9 bases match TRBD1. This CDR3 region has 16 residues. CDR1 and CDR2 (germline): SGDLS, YYNGEE. V shed 4 bases, J shed 2 bases, and the junction held 10 bases outside the gene matches. Combining the CDR3 with reference TRBV9 and TRBJ2-7 gives the whole variable domain DSGVTQTPKHLITATGQRVTLRCSPRSGDLSVYWYQQSLDQGLQFLIQYYNGEERAKGNILERFSAQQFPDLHSELNLSSLELGDSALYFCASSPYGQGTTYEQYFGPGTRLTVT.

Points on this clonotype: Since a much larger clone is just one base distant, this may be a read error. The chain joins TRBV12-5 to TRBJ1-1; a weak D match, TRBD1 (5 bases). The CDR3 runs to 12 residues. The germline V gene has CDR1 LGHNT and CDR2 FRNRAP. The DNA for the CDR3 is TGTGCTAGTGATTTGGGGACTTCGCAAGCTCTCTTT. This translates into CASDLGTSQALF.

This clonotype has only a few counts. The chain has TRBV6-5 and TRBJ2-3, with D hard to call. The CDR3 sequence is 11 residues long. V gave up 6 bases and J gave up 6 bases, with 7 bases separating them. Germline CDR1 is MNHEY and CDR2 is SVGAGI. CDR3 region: CASSRWDTQYF. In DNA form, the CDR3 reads TGTGCCAGCAGCCGCTGGGATACGCAGTATTTT.

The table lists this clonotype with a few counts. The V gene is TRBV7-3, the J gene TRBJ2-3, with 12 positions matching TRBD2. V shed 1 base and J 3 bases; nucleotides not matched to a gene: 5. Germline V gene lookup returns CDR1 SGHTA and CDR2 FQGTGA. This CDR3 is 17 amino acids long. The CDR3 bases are TGTGCCAGCAGCTTAAAGGTCCTAGCGGGAGGGACAGATACGCAGTATTTT. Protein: CASSLKVLAGGTDTQYF. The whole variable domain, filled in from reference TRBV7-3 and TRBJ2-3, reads GAGVSQTPSNKVTEKGKYVELRCDPISGHTALYWYRQSLGQGPEFLIYFQGTGAADDSGLPNDRFFAVRPEGSVSTLKIQRTERGDSAVYLCASSLKVLAGGTDTQYFGPGTRLTVL.

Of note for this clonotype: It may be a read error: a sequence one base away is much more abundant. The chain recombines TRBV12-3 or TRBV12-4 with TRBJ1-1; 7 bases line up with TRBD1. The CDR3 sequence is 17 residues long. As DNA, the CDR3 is TGTGCCAGCAGTTTATCATGGTCAGGGGGGGAGGTTACTGCAGCTTTCTTT. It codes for CASSLSWSGGEVTAAFF.

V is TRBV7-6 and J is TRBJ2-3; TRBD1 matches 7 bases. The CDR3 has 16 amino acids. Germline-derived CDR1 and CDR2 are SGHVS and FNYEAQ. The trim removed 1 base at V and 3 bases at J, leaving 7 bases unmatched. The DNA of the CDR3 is TGTGCCAGCAGCTTAGTTCTCCAGGGGGAGACAGATACGCAGTATTTT. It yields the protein CASSLVLQGETDTQYF.

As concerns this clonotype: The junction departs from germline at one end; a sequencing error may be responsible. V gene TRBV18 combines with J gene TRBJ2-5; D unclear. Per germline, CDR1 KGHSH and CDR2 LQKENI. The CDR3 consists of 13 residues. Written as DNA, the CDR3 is TGTGCCCGCTCACCACAAACGGAGAGGACCCAGTACTTC. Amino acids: CARSPQTERTQYF.

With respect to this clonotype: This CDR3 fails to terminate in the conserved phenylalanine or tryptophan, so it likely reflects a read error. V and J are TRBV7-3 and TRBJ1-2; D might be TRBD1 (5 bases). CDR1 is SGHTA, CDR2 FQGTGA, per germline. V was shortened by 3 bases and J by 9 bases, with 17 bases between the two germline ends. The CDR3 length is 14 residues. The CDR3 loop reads CASSFGPAGGSYTL. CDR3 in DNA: TGTGCCAGCAGCTTCGGACCTGCGGGGGGAAGCTACACCCTC.

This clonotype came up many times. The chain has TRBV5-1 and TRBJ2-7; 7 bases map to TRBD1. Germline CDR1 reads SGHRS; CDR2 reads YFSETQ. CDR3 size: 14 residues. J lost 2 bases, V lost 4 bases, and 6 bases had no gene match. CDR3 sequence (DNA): TGCGCCAGCAGCCGACGGGACAGCACCTACGAGCAGTACTTC. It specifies CASSRRDSTYEQYF. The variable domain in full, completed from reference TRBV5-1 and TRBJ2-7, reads KAGVTQTPRYLIKTRGQQVTLSCSPISGHRSVSWYQQTPGQGLQFLFEYFSETQRNKGNFPGRFSGRQFSNSRSEMNVSTLELGDSALYLCASSRRDSTYEQYFGPGTRLTVT.

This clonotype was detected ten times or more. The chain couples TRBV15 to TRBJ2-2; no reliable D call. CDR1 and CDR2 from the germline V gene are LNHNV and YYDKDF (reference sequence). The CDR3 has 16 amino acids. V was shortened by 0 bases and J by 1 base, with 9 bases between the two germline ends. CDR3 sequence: CATSREGWLNTGELFF. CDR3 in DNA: TGTGCCACCAGCAGAGAAGGTTGGCTGAACACCGGGGAGCTGTTTTTT.

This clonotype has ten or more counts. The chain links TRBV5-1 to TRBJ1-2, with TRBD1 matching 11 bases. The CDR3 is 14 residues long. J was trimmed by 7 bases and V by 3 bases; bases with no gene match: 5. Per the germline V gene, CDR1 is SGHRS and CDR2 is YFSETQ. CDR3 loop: CASSSDRGLFGYTF. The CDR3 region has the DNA TGCGCCAGCAGCTCGGACAGGGGGCTTTTTGGCTACACCTTC.

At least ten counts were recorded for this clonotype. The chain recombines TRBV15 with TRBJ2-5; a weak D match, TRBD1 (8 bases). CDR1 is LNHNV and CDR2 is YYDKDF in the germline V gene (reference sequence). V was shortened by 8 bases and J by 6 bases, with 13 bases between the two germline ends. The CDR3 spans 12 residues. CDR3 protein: CATGQGGKTQYF. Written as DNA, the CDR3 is TGTGCCACCGGACAGGGAGGGAAGACCCAGTACTTC.

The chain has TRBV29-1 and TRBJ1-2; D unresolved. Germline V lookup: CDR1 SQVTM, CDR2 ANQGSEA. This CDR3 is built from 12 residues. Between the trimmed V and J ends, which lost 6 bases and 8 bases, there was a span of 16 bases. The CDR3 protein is CSVSYGTEGYTF. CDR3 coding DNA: TGCAGCGTCTCTTATGGTACTGAGGGCTACACCTTC.

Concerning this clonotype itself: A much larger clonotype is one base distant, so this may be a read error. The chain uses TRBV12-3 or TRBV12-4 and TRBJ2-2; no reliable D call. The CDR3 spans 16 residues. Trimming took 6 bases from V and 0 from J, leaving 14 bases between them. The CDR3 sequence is CASRVDNYTNTGELFF. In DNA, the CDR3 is TGTGCCAGCAGAGTCGACAACTATACGAACACCGGGGAGCTGTTTTTT.

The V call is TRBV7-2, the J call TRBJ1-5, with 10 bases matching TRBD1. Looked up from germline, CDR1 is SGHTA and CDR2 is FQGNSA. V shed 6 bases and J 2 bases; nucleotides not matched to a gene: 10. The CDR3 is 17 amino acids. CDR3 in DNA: TGTGCCAGCAGTTCACCGGACAGGGGGGGTGGCAATCAGCCCCAGCATTTT. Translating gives CASSSPDRGGGNQPQHF.

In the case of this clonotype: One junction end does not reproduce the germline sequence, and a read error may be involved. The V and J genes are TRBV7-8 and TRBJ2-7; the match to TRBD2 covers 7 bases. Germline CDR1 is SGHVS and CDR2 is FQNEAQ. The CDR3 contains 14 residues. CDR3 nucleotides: TGTGCCAGCAGCCGCTCGGTCTTAGCGGGTCGGCGGCAGTTC. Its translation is CASSRSVLAGRRQF. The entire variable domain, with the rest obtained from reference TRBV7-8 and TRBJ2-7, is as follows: GAGVSQSPRYKVAKRGQDVALRCDPISGHVSLFWYQQALGQGPEFLTYFQNEAQLDKSGLPSDRFFAERPEGSVSTLKIQRTQQEDSAVYLCASSRSVLAGRRQFGPGTRLTVT.

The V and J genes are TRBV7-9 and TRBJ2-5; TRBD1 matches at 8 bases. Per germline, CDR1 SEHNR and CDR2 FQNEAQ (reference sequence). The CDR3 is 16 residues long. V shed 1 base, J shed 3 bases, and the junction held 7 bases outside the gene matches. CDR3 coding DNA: TGTGCCAGCAGCTTAGGGGCTGGGACAGGAGAAGAGACCCAGTACTTC. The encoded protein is CASSLGAGTGEETQYF.